These T cell receptor beta chains were read from a single sample in a study of T cells in Graves' hyperthyroidism and ophthalmopathy. TCRdb ran MiXCR on the multiplex PCR reads and lists one entry per CDR3 protein. Among under 700,000 distinct CDR3 sequences listed, over 15% were seen once. The sample taken for sequencing was blood. These TCRs come from a woman aged 18-29 years with Graves' hyperthyroidism. Each CDR3 is given with its conserved first and last residue. A D gene is named only where the DNA matches it firmly. Size tells how often a clone was seen (once, few, many) or the class of an expanded clone, and some rows leave it out.

. . TRBJ2-7 TRBV11-2 CASSLSLTGSSYEQYF TGTGCCAGCAGCTTGAGTCTGACGGGGAGCTCCTACGAGCAGTACTTC
. . TRBJ1-2 TRBV6-2/TRBV6-3 CASSYQSQGILYGYTF TGTGCCAGCAGTTACCAGAGCCAAGGGATATTGTATGGCTACACCTTC
. . TRBJ2-5 TRBV29-1 CSVEGWGETQYF TGCAGCGTTGAGGGGTGGGGGGAGACCCAGTACTTC
. many TRBJ1-2 TRBV11-2 CASSLDLANYGYTF TGTGCCAGCAGTTTGGACCTAGCTAACTATGGCTACACCTTC
TRBD1 . TRBJ2-5 TRBV14 CASSQPGGIRKTQYF TGTGCCAGCAGCCAACCAGGGGGCATAAGGAAGACCCAGTACTTC
. few TRBJ2-5 TRBV20-1 CSARQETQYF TGCAGTGCCAGGCAAGAGACCCAGTACTTC
TRBD1 . TRBJ1-6 TRBV25-1 CASSVQGVSSPLHF TGTGCCAGCAGTGTACAGGGGGTCTCTTCACCCCTCCACTTT
. few TRBJ2-1 TRBV4-1 CASSRGVVPNEQFF TGCGCCAGCAGCAGGGGGGTCGTCCCCAATGAGCAGTTCTTC
TRBD1 many TRBJ1-2 TRBV6-5 CASSYAPGGYGYTF TGTGCCAGCAGTTACGCCCCAGGGGGCTATGGCTACACCTTC
. many TRBJ1-5 TRBV12-3/TRBV12-4 CASTSGDSNQPQHF TGTGCCAGCACCTCGGGGGATAGCAATCAGCCCCAGCATTTT
TRBD1 many TRBJ2-7 TRBV7-6 CASSLGRTGGFDEQYF TGTGCCAGCAGCTTAGGGAGGACAGGGGGCTTCGACGAGCAGTACTTC
. . TRBJ1-3 TRBV7-9 CASSLGSTGNTIYF TGTGCCAGCAGCTTAGGGTCGACTGGAAACACCATATATTTT
. many TRBJ1-1 TRBV28 CASSPGDRLNTEAFF TGTGCCAGCAGTCCCGGCGACAGGCTGAACACTGAAGCTTTCTTT
. . TRBJ2-1 TRBV19 CASSGFDNEQFF TGTGCCAGTAGTGGGTTCGACAATGAGCAGTTCTTC
. many TRBJ1-1 TRBV3-1 CASSQERGVEAFF TGTGCCAGCAGCCAAGAACGGGGGGTAGAAGCTTTCTTT
. few TRBJ2-1 TRBV19 CASSISGLSYNEQFF TGTGCCAGTAGTATCTCAGGGCTCTCCTACAATGAGCAGTTCTTC
. . TRBJ1-2 TRBV10-2 CASSSQSHGYTF TGCGCCAGCAGTAGCCAGAGCCATGGCTACACCTTC
TRBD1 . TRBJ2-7 TRBV7-8 CASSWYRGHSYEQYF TGTGCCAGCAGCTGGTACAGGGGGCACTCCTACGAGCAGTACTTC
TRBD2 . TRBJ2-1 TRBV20-1 CSAPNPGLADYNEQFF TGCAGTGCTCCTAACCCGGGACTAGCGGATTACAATGAGCAGTTCTTC
TRBD1 many TRBJ1-1 TRBV2 CASRGQGAGYTEAFF TGTGCCAGCAGGGGCCAGGGGGCGGGGTACACTGAAGCTTTCTTT
. few TRBJ2-2 TRBV12-3/TRBV12-4 CASKGLPQNTGELFF TGTGCCAGCAAGGGACTTCCACAAAACACCGGGGAGCTGTTTTTT
. many TRBJ2-7 TRBV7-2 CASSLGSIYYEQYF TGTGCCAGCAGCTTAGGGTCGATCTACTACGAGCAGTACTTC
TRBD1 . TRBJ1-1 TRBV19 CASSPTGPRGEAFF TGTGCCAGTAGTCCGACAGGGCCGAGAGGTGAAGCTTTCTTT
. few TRBJ2-7 TRBV12-3/TRBV12-4 CASSLTPDGSYEQYF TGTGCCAGCAGTTTAACCCCGGACGGATCCTACGAGCAGTACTTC
TRBD1 few TRBJ1-1 TRBV6-6 CASSYSSGTGPEAFF TGTGCCAGCAGTTACTCGAGCGGGACAGGGCCAGAAGCTTTCTTT
. many TRBJ2-1 TRBV6-5 CASSYLPQHEQFF TGTGCCAGCAGTTACCTACCGCAGCATGAGCAGTTCTTC
TRBD1 . TRBJ2-1 TRBV7-2 CASSFPSGQGLYNEQFF TGTGCCAGCAGCTTCCCGTCGGGACAGGGTCTATACAATGAGCAGTTCTTC
. once TRBJ2-7 TRBV27 CASSLQGGFSYEQYF TGTGCCAGCAGTTTGCAGGGGGGCTTCTCCTACGAGCAGTACTTC
. . TRBJ1-5 TRBV2 CASSLVAPRGPQHF TGTGCCAGCAGTTTGGTCGCGCCTCGGGGGCCCCAGCATTTT
. many TRBJ1-2 TRBV20-1 CSAWQLPPGDYGYTF TGCAGTGCTTGGCAGCTCCCCCCCGGGGACTATGGCTACACCTTC
. . TRBJ1-5 TRBV3-1 CASSQNQGSKPQHF TGTGCCAGCAGCCAAAACCAGGGGAGTAAGCCCCAGCATTTT
. many TRBJ2-3 TRBV11-2 CASSPLRAREADTQYF TGTGCCAGCAGCCCTCTTAGGGCCAGGGAGGCAGATACGCAGTATTTT
. few TRBJ2-3 TRBV18 CASSPPPGPLTDTQYF TGTGCCAGCTCACCACCACCGGGACCACTCACAGATACGCAGTATTTT
TRBD1 many TRBJ1-1 TRBV20-1 CSAPTGGTAEAFF TGCAGTGCCCCGACAGGGGGGACAGCTGAAGCTTTCTTT
. . TRBJ1-2 TRBV29-1 CSVGGDRETLYGYTF TGCAGCGTTGGCGGGGATCGGGAAACCCTCTATGGCTACACCTTC
. . TRBJ2-1 TRBV18 CASSPPRGPEQFF TGTGCCAGCTCACCACCCCGGGGGCCTGAGCAGTTCTTC
TRBD1 . TRBJ1-6 TRBV20-1 CSAGRMTGTNSPLHF TGCAGTGCTGGGAGGATGACAGGGACTAATTCACCCCTCCACTTT
TRBD2 . TRBJ2-5 TRBV5-4 CASSFFLAYAGGGETQYF TGTGCCAGCAGCTTCTTTCTGGCCTATGCGGGAGGTGGAGAGACCCAGTACTTC
. many TRBJ1-3 TRBV6-1 CASRKLTDSGNTIYF TGTGCCAGCAGAAAGCTGACAGACTCTGGAAACACCATATATTTT
. few TRBJ2-7 TRBV20-1 CSGTPSGPNEQYF TGCAGTGGAACCCCCTCGGGTCCCAACGAGCAGTACTTC
. . TRBJ1-4 TRBV27 CASSSTGPPNEKLFF TGTGCCAGCAGTTCGACAGGACCGCCTAATGAAAAACTGTTTTTT